A selection of T cell receptor beta chains follows, all from one sample in a study of blood T cell repertoires in COVID-19. The table came from immunoSEQ multiplex PCR; TCRdb's copy has only in-frame clones and leaves some out. The table lists fewer than 200,000 clones, 85% to 90% of them singletons, with 6% in the top ten. The sample taken for sequencing was peripheral blood. The receptors originated from a man aged 40-50 years with active or convalescent COVID-19. CDR3s include the opening cysteine and the closing phenylalanine or tryptophan. A D gene is named only where the DNA matches it firmly. Clone size is stated in some rows and not others, as once, few, many or a class when expanded.

size | D | J | V | DNA | CDR3
- | - | TRBJ1-2 | TRBV6-5 | TGTGCCAGCACCCCGGCAGGAGGCTATGGCTACACCTTC | CASTPAGGYGYTF
once | - | TRBJ1-6 | TRBV7-8 | TGTGCCAGCAGCTTATACACCGGGGATGGCAATTCACCCCTCCACTTT | CASSLYTGDGNSPLHF
- | - | TRBJ2-2 | TRBV7-2 | TGTGCCAGCACCCCCCCGTCCACCGGGGAGCTGTTTTTT | CASTPPSTGELFF
- | TRBD1 | TRBJ1-2 | TRBV7-8 | TGTGCCAGCAGCTTAGGCCTAGGACAGGGAGACTATGGCTACACCTTC | CASSLGLGQGDYGYTF
- | TRBD2 | TRBJ2-2 | TRBV7-9 | TGTGCCAGCAGCCCACCGGGGGGGACGAACACCGGGGAGCTGTTTTTT | CASSPPGGTNTGELFF
- | TRBD2 | TRBJ2-7 | TRBV6-2/TRBV6-3 | TGTGCCAGCAGTTACGCGGGACTAGCGGGAGGGGAGCAGTACTTC | CASSYAGLAGGEQYF
once | - | TRBJ1-1 | TRBV5-1 | TGCGCCAGCAGTGTTAACTCCGCGAACACTGAAGCTTTCTTT | CASSVNSANTEAFF
- | - | TRBJ2-7 | TRBV18 | TGTGCCAGCTCACCAGATCCGAGCTCCTACGAGCAGTACTTC | CASSPDPSSYEQYF
few | TRBD1 | TRBJ2-5 | TRBV6-1 | TGTGCCAGCAGTGAAGGGACAGGGGGTAGAGAGACCCAGTACTTC | CASSEGTGGRETQYF
- | - | TRBJ2-3 | TRBV7-2 | TGTGCCAGCAGCTTAGAGGGGGTCGCCACAGATACGCAGTATTTT | CASSLEGVATDTQYF
- | - | TRBJ1-2 | TRBV6-4 | TGTGCCAGCAGTGAGACCCCGGAGGGTGGCTACACCTTC | CASSETPEGGYTF
- | TRBD1 | TRBJ1-2 | TRBV7-9 | TGTGCCAGCAGCTTTGAGACAGGGGCGGTTGGTGGCTACACCTTC | CASSFETGAVGGYTF
- | - | TRBJ2-1 | TRBV19 | TGTGCCAGTAGTCCAGGCCAGGGGCCGACTTATGCTGAGCAGTTCTTC | CASSPGQGPTYAEQFF
- | TRBD2 | TRBJ2-1 | TRBV28 | TGTGCCAGCAGTTCCTCGGCCGCATGGGGAGGGGTTTACAATGAGCAGTTCTTC | CASSSSAAWGGVYNEQFF
- | TRBD2 | TRBJ2-1 | TRBV11-3 | TGTGCCAGCAGCTTAGGAAGCGGGGTAGTGGGGGATGAGCAGTTCTTC | CASSLGSGVVGDEQFF
- | - | TRBJ1-5 | TRBV2 | TGTGCCAGCAGTTTCATCGGGGGGCAGCCCCAGCATTTT | CASSFIGGQPQHF
- | - | TRBJ2-1 | TRBV10-3 | TGTGCCACCACCACAGGGTCTGAGTACTACAATGAGCAGTTCTTC | CATTTGSEYYNEQFF
- | TRBD1 | TRBJ2-3 | TRBV5-1 | TGCGCCAGCAGCCCCGGACAGGAGAGCACAGATACGCAGTATTTT | CASSPGQESTDTQYF
- | - | TRBJ1-4 | TRBV18 | TGTGCCAGCTCACCACGTGTCGGACAGCAATCTAATGAAAAACTGTTTTTT | CASSPRVGQQSNEKLFF
- | - | TRBJ1-3 | TRBV5-6 | TGTGCCAGCAGCCAGGGCTTTGACACCATATATTTT | CASSQGFDTIYF
- | TRBD1 | TRBJ2-1 | TRBV2 | TGTGCCAGCAGACCGATGCCGGGACAGGGGGGCAATGAGCAGTTCTTC | CASRPMPGQGGNEQFF
- | - | TRBJ1-1 | TRBV3-1/TRBV3-2 | TGTGCCAGCAGCCAAGGACTCTTGAACACTGAAGCTTTCTTT | CASSQGLLNTEAFF
- | TRBD1 | TRBJ1-6 | TRBV19 | TGTGCCAGTAGGCCAGGGACAGGGTCGGGCAATTCACCCCTCCACTTT | CASRPGTGSGNSPLHF
- | - | TRBJ1-4 | TRBV6-2/TRBV6-3 | TGTGCCAGCAGTGGTGATAGAGGTGAAAAACTGTTTTTT | CASSGDRGEKLFF
once | - | TRBJ2-1 | TRBV24-1 | TGTGCCACCAGTGATATCCCGTCCAGCTCCTACAATGAGCAGTTCTTC | CATSDIPSSSYNEQFF
few | TRBD1 | TRBJ1-1 | TRBV7-9 | TGTGCCAGCAGCTTCGGACAGGGAGAGACTGAAGCTTTCTTT | CASSFGQGETEAFF
- | TRBD1 | TRBJ2-3 | TRBV2 | TGTGCCAGCGACTACGGGACAGGGGGTACAGATACGCAGTATTTT | CASDYGTGGTDTQYF
- | TRBD2 | TRBJ2-2 | TRBV5-1 | TGCGCCAGCAGCCCCGGGACTAGCGGGGCGTTGGAGCTGTTTTTT | CASSPGTSGALELFF
- | - | TRBJ1-1 | TRBV7-2 | TGTGCCAGCAGCAAAACGGACAGAATAAACACTGAAGCTTTCTTT | CASSKTDRINTEAFF
- | TRBD1 | TRBJ2-3 | TRBV18 | TGTGCCAGCTCACCACGGACAGGGTACGGCACAGATACGCAGTATTTT | CASSPRTGYGTDTQYF
few | TRBD1 | TRBJ1-1 | TRBV28 | TGTGCCAGCAGCGGACAGGGACAGGGCACTGAAGCTTTCTTT | CASSGQGQGTEAFF
- | - | TRBJ2-1 | TRBV29-1 | TGCAGCGGCATACACGTCGACAATGAGCAGTTCTTC | CSGIHVDNEQFF
few | - | TRBJ1-4 | TRBV5-1 | TGCGCCAGCAGCCCCCGCGACTCTGCAACTAATGAAAAACTGTTTTTT | CASSPRDSATNEKLFF
- | - | TRBJ2-2 | TRBV29-1 | TGCAGCGTTGGGATCGCTGGCGGTCCCGGGGAGCTGTTTTTT | CSVGIAGGPGELFF
- | - | TRBJ2-5 | TRBV9 | TGTGCCAGCAGCGCCGGGGAGAACCAAGAGACCCAGTACTTC | CASSAGENQETQYF
once | - | TRBJ1-1 | TRBV4-3 | TGCGCCAGCAGCCAAGATCGGGGGGGTTCGGCTTTCTTT | CASSQDRGGSAFF
- | TRBD2 | TRBJ2-2 | TRBV2 | TGTGCCAGCAGGGGAGCGGGGGGGGCTACCGGGGAGCTGTTTTTT | CASRGAGGATGELFF
- | TRBD2 | TRBJ2-1 | TRBV6-4 | TGTGCCAGCAGTGACTCTGGTAGCGGGGGGGATGAGCAGTTCTTC | CASSDSGSGGDEQFF
- | TRBD1 | TRBJ1-6 | TRBV7-9 | TGTGCCAGCAGCGGGTCGGGACAGAATAATTCACCCCTCCACTTT | CASSGSGQNNSPLHF
- | TRBD1 | TRBJ2-7 | TRBV7-9 | TGTGCCAGCAGCATACAGGGGAGCTCCTACGAGCAGTACTTC | CASSIQGSSYEQYF
- | TRBD2 | TRBJ2-1 | TRBV4-2 | TGTGCCAGCAGCCAAGCAAAACTAGCGGGAGTGGGTAATGAGCAGTTCTTC | CASSQAKLAGVGNEQFF
- | - | TRBJ2-7 | TRBV5-1 | TGCGCCAGCAGCATACAATCCACAGGGATCGAGCAGTACTTC | CASSIQSTGIEQYF
- | TRBD1 | TRBJ2-1 | TRBV18 | TGTGCCAGCTCACCAGGACAGGGGAGTACCGGCTACAATGAGCAGTTCTTC | CASSPGQGSTGYNEQFF
- | - | TRBJ1-1 | TRBV3-1/TRBV3-2 | TGTGCCAGCAGCCAAGATCCCACATCGAACACTGAAGCTTTCTTT | CASSQDPTSNTEAFF
- | - | TRBJ1-5 | TRBV19 | TGTGCCAGTAGTATAGACACGGGGAGCCCCGGGGTTGGGGTAGCCCAGCATTTT | CASSIDTGSPGVGVAQHF
- | - | TRBJ1-5 | TRBV4-3 | TGCGCCAGCAGCCAAGAACATGGGCACGGTCAGCCCCAGCATTTT | CASSQEHGHGQPQHF
- | TRBD1 | TRBJ1-1 | TRBV29-1 | TGCAGCGTTGAAGTCCGGTCGGGGACAGGGTGGGCAGCTTTCTTT | CSVEVRSGTGWAAFF
- | - | TRBJ2-7 | TRBV5-4 | TGTGCCAGCAGCTTGAGCGGAAGCTCCTACGAGCAGTACTTC | CASSLSGSSYEQYF
- | - | TRBJ1-1 | TRBV19 | TGTGCCAGTAGTATAGCTAACAGGCTAAACACTGAAGCTTTCTTT | CASSIANRLNTEAFF
- | TRBD1 | TRBJ1-4 | TRBV18 | TGTGCCAGCTCACCCGGACAGGAAGGAGAAAAACTATTTTTT | CASSPGQEGEKLFF
- | - | TRBJ2-5 | TRBV20-1 | TGCAGTGCTAGTCCCGGGGAAGAGACCCAGTACTTC | CSASPGEETQYF
- | TRBD1 | TRBJ2-1 | TRBV7-3 | TGTGCCAGCAGCTTAGAGGGGGCCTCCTACAATGAGCAGTTCTTC | CASSLEGASYNEQFF
- | TRBD2 | TRBJ2-5 | TRBV23-1 | TGCGCCAGCAGTCAACCCGGACTAGCGGGAGCGACACCGTGGGAGACCCAGTACTTC | CASSQPGLAGATPWETQYF